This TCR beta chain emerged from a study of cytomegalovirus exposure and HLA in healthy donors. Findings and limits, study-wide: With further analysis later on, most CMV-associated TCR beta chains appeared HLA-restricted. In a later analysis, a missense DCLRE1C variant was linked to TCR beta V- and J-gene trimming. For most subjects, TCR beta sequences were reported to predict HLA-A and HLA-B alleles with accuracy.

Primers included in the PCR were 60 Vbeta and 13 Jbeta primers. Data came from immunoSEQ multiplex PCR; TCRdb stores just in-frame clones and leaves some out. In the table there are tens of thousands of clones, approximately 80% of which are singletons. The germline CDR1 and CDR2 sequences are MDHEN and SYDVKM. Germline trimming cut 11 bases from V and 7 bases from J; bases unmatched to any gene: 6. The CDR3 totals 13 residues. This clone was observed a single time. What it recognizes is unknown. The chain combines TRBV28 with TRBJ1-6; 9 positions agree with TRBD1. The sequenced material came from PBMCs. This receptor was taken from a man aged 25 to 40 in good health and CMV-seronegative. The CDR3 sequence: CASRQGGNSPLHF. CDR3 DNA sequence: TGTGCCTCCAGACAGGGGGGAAATTCACCCCTCCACTTT.